The present TCR beta chain was sequenced within a study of T-cell memory formation after mild COVID-19. With regard to this clonotype: Its specificity is not known.

Germline-derived CDR1 and CDR2 are MGHRA and YSYEKL. The germline V and J ends were trimmed by 5 bases and 0 bases, with 16 bases remaining between them. This CDR3 has 16 amino acids. Study-level results: Most CD4+ clones that shrank were in CM and EM, while CD8+ ones turned up in EMRA. Whereas later expanders leaned CD4+, clones contracting day 15 to 85 showed a balanced CD4/CD8 makeup.

TCRdb ran MiXCR on the 5' RACE reads and lists one entry per CDR3 protein. The sample consists of about 430,000 distinct CDR3 sequences, 20% to 25% of them appearing once. The TCR was taken from an adult woman who had mild COVID-19 (a few samples of this study predate the infection). Cell type and time point are not known. Sequencing was performed on PBMCs or a T cell subset sorted from them (not recorded which). The chain uses TRBV4-1 and TRBJ1-1; no definite D call. CDR3 loop: CASSSRVFEVNTEAFF. Written as DNA, the CDR3 is TGCGCCAGCAGCTCGAGAGTTTTCGAAGTGAACACTGAAGCTTTCTTT.